This T cell receptor beta chain derives from a study of cytomegalovirus exposure and HLA in healthy donors. General study points: Highest at DRB1 and lowest at HLA-C, TCR association rates differed among HLA loci in a later analysis.

About this clone itself: Its antigen remains unknown.

This PCR relied on a set of 60 Vbeta primers and 13 Jbeta primers. The repertoire was sequenced with immunoSEQ multiplex PCR; TCRdb's copy has only in-frame clones and lacks some. The table lists about 130,000 clones, 73% of them singletons. Germline values: CDR1 MDHEN, CDR2 SYDVKM. Between the trimmed V and J ends, which lost 3 bases and 5 bases, there was a span of 5 bases. CDR3 size: 12 residues. Material for sequencing was PBMCs. The chain combines TRBV28 with TRBJ1-3; D gene uncertain. This TCR came from a woman in her thirties or forties in good health and CMV-seropositive. The DNA for the CDR3 is TGTGCCAGCAGTTTTATTAGAAACACCATATATTTT. Translated, it gives CASSFIRNTIYF. Full variable domain (outside the CDR3, taken from reference TRBV28 and TRBJ1-3): DVKVTQSSRYLVKRTGEKVFLECVQDMDHENMFWYRQDPGLGLRLIYFSYDVKMKEKGDIPEGYSVSREKKERFSLILESASTNQTSMYLCASSFIRNTIYFGEGSWLTVV.